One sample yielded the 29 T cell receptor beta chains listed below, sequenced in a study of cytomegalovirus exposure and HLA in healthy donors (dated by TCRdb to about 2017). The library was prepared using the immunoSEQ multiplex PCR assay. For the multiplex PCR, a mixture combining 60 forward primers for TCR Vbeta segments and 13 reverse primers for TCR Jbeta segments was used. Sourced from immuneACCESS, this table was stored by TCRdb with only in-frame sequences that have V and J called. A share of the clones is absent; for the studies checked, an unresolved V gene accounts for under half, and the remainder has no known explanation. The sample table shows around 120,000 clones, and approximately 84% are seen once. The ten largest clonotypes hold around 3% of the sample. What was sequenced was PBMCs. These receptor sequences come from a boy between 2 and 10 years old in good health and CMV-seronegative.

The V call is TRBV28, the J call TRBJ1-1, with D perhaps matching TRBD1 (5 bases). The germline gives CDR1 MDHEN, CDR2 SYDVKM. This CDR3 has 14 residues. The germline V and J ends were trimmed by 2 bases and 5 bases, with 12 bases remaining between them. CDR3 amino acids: CASSLGGVRTEAFF. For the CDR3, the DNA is TGTGCCAGCAGTTTAGGGGGGGTTAGGACTGAAGCTTTCTTT.

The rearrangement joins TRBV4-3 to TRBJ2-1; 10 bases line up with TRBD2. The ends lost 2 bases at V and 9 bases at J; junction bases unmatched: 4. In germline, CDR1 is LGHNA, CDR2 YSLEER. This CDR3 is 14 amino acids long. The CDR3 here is CASSQKSGGGEQFF. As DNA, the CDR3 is TGCGCCAGCAGCCAAAAAAGCGGGGGGGGTGAGCAGTTCTTC.

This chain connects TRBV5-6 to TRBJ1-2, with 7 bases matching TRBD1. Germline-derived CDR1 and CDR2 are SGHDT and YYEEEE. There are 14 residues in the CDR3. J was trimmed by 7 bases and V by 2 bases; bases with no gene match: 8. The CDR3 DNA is TGTGCCAGCAGCTTTGGGACAGTCGGGGCTGGCTACACCTTC. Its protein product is CASSFGTVGAGYTF.

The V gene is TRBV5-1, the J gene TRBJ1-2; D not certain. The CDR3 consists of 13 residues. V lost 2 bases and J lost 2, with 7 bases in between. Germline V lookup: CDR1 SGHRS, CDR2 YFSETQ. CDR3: CASSFTENYGYTF. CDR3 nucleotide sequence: TGCGCCAGCAGCTTCACCGAGAACTATGGCTACACCTTC.

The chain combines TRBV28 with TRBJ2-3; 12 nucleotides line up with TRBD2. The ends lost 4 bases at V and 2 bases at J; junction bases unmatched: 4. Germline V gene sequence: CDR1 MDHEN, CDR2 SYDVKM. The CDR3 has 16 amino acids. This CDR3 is CASSSPSGRATDTQYF. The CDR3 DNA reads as TGTGCCAGCAGTTCCCCTAGCGGGAGGGCCACAGATACGCAGTATTTT.

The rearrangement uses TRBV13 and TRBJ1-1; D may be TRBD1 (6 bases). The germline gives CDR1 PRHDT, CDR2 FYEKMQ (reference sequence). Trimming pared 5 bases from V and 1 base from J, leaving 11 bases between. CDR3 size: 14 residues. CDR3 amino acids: CASSAGQPNTEAFF. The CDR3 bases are TGTGCCAGCAGCGCAGGACAGCCGAACACTGAAGCTTTCTTT.

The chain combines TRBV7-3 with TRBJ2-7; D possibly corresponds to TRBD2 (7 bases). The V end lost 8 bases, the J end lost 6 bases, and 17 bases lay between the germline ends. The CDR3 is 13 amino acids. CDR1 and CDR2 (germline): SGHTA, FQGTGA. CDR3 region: CASSNGGPGEQYF. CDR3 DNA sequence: TGTGCCAGCTCCAACGGGGGGCCGGGCGAGCAGTACTTC.

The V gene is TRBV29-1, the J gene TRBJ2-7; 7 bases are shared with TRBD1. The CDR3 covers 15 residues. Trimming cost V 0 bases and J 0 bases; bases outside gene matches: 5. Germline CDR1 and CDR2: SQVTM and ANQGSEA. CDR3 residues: CSVEDPTGVSYEQYF. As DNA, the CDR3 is TGCAGCGTTGAAGACCCCACAGGGGTCTCCTACGAGCAGTACTTC.

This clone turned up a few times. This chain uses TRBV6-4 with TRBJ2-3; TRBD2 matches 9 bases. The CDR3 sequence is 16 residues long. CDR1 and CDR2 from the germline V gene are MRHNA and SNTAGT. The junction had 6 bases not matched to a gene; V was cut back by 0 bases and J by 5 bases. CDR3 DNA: TGTGCCAGCAGTGACTCTGCGGGAGGGCCTGGAGATACGCAGTATTTT. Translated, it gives CASSDSAGGPGDTQYF.

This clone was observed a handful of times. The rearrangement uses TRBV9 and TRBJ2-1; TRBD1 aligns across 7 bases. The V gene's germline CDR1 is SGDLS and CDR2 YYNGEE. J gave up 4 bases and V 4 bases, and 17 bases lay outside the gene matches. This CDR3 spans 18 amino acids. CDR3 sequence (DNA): TGTGCCAGCAGCTACCGGGACAGATGGTCCATGGAATACAATGAGCAGTTCTTC. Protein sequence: CASSYRDRWSMEYNEQFF.

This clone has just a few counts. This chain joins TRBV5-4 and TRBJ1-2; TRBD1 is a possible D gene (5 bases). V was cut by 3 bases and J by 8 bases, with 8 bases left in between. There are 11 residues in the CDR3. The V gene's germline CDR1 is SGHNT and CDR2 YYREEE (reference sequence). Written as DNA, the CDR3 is TGTGCCAGCAGCTCCGGGGGGGGCTACACCTTC. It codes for CASSSGGGYTF.

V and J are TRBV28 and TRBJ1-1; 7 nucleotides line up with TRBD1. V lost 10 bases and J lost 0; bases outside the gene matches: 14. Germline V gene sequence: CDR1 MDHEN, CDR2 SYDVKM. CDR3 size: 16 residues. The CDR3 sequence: CAITQSGGGLNTEAFF. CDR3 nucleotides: TGTGCCATCACTCAGAGTGGAGGGGGCCTGAACACTGAAGCTTTCTTT.

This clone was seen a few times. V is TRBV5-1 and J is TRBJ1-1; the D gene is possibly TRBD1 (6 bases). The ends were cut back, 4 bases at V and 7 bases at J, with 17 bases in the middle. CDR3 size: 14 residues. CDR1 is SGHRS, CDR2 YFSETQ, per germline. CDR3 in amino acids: CASSPGGGGGEAFF. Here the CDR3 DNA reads TGCGCCAGCAGCCCGGGTGGAGGGGGGGGTGAAGCTTTCTTT.

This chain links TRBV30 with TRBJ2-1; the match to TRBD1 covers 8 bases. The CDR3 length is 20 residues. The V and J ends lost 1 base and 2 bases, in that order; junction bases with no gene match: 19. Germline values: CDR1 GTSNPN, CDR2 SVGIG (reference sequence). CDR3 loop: CAWSARRGPATGAPYNEQFF. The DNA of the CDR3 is TGTGCCTGGAGTGCCCGCCGAGGGCCCGCGACAGGGGCACCCTACAATGAGCAGTTCTTC.

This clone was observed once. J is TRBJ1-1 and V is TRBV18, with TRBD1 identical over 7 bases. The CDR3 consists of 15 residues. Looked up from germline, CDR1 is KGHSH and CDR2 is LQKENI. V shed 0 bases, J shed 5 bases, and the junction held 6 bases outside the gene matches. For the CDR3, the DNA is TGTGCCAGCTCACCACCCGTGACAGGGCGGACTGAAGCTTTCTTT. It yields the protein CASSPPVTGRTEAFF.

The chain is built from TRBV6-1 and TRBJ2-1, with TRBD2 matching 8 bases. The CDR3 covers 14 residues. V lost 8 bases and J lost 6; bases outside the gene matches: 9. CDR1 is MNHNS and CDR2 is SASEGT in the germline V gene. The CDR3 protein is CASGDGGVGNEQFF. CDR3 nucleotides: TGTGCCAGCGGAGACGGGGGGGTTGGCAATGAGCAGTTCTTC.

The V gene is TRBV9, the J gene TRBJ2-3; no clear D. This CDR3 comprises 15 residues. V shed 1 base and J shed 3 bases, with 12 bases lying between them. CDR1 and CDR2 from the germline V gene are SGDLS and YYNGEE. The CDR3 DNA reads TGTGCCAGCAGCGTACAGTCCTCGGAGACAGATACGCAGTATTTT. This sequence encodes CASSVQSSETDTQYF.

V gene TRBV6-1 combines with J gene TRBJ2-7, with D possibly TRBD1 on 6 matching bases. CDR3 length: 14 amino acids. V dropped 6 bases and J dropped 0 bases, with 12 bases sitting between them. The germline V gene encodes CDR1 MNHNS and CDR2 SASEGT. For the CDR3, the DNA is TGTGCCAGCAGAGACAGGTCCCGCTCCTACGAGCAGTACGTC. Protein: CASRDRSRSYEQYV.

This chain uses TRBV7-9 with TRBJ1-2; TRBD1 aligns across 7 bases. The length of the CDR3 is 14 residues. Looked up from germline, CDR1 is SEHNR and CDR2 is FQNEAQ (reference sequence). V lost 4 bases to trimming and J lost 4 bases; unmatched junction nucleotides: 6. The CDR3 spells CASSYLGTAYGYTF. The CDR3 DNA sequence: TGTGCCAGCAGCTACCTCGGGACAGCCTATGGCTACACCTTC.

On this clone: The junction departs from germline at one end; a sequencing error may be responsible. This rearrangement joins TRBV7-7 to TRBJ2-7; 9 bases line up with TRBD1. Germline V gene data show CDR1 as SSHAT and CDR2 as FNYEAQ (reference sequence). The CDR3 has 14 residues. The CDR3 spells CASSPGQGTYEQYF. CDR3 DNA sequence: TGTGCTAGCAGCCCCGGACAGGGGACCTACGAGCAGTACTTC.

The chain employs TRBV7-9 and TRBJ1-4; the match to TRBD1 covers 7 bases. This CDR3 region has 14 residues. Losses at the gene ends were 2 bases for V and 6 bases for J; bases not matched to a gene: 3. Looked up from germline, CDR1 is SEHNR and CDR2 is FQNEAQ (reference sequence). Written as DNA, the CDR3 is TGTGCCAGCAGCTTACCCGGGACAGATGAAAAACTGTTTTTT. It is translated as CASSLPGTDEKLFF.

In nucleotides, the CDR3 is TGCGCCAGCAGCTTGGATGGTTTTGAGAGGCAGTTCTTC. Translation: CASSLDGFERQFF. The chain recombines TRBV5-1 with TRBJ2-1; D is ambiguous. This CDR3 comprises 13 residues. Germline V gene data show CDR1 as SGHRS and CDR2 as YFSETQ. Deletions cut 0 bases from V and 12 bases from J, with 13 bases between. Together with reference TRBV5-1 and TRBJ2-1, the CDR3 gives the full variable domain: KAGVTQTPRYLIKTRGQQVTLSCSPISGHRSVSWYQQTPGQGLQFLFEYFSETQRNKGNFPGRFSGRQFSNSRSEMNVSTLELGDSALYLCASSLDGFERQFFGPGTRLTVL.

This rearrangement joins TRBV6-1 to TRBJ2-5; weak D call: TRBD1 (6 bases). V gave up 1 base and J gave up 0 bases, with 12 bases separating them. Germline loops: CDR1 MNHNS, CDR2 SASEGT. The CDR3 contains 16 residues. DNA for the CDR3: TGTGCCAGCAGTGAAGTGGGGGCGGTATACCAAGAGACCCAGTACTTC. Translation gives CASSEVGAVYQETQYF.

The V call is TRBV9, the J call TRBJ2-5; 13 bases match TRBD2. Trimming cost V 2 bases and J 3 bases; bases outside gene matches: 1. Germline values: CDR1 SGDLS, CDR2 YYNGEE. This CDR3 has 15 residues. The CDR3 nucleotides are TGTGCCAGCAGCGTTGGACTAGCGGGGGAAGAGACCCAGTACTTC. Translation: CASSVGLAGEETQYF.

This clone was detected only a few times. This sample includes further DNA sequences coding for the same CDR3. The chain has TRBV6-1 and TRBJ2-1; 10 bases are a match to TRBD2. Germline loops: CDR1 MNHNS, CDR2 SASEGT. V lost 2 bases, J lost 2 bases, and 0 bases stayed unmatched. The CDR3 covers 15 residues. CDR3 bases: TGTGCCAGCAGTGAAAGCGGGGGGGCCTACAATGAGCAGTTCTTC. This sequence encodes CASSESGGAYNEQFF.

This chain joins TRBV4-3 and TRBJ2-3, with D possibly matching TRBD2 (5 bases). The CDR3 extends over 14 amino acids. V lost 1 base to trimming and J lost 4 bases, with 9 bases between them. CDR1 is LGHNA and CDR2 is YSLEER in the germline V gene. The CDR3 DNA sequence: TGCGCCAGCAGCCAAGGTCACGGGGCAGATACGCAGTATTTT. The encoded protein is CASSQGHGADTQYF.

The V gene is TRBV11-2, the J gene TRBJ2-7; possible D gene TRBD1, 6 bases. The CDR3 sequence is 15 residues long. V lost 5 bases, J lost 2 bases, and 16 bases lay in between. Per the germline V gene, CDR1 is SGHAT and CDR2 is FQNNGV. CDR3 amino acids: CASSQQGIGTYEQYV. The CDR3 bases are TGTGCCAGCAGCCAACAGGGAATTGGGACCTACGAGCAGTACGTC.

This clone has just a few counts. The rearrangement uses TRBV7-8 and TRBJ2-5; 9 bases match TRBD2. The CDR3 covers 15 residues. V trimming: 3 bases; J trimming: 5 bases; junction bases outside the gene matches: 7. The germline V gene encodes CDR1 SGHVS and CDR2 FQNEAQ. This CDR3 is CASSLRWRGGETQYF. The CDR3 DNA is TGTGCCAGCAGCTTGCGATGGCGGGGGGGGGAGACCCAGTACTTC. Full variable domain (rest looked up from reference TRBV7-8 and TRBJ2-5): GAGVSQSPRYKVAKRGQDVALRCDPISGHVSLFWYQQALGQGPEFLTYFQNEAQLDKSGLPSDRFFAERPEGSVSTLKIQRTQQEDSAVYLCASSLRWRGGETQYFGPGTRLLVL.

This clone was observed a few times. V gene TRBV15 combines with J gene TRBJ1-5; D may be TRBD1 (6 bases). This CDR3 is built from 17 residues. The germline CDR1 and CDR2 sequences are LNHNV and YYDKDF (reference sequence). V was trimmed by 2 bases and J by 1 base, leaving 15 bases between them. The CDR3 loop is CATSRTRGTESNQPQHF. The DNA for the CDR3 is TGTGCCACCAGCAGAACTAGGGGGACGGAGAGCAATCAGCCCCAGCATTTT.